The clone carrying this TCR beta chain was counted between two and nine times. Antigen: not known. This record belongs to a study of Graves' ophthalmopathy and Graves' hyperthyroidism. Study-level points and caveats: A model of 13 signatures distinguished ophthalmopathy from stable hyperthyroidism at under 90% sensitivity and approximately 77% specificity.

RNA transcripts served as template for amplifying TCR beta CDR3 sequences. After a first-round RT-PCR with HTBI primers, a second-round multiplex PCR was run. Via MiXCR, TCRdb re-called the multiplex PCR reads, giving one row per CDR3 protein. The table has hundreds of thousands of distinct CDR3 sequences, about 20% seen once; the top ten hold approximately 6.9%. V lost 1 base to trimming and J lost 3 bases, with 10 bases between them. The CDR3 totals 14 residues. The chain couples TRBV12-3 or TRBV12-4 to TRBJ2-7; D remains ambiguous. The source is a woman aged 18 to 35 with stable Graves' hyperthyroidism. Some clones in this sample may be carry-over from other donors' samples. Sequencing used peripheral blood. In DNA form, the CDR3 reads TGTGCCAGCAGTTTAGGGATGAGGTACTACGAGCAGTACTTC. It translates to CASSLGMRYYEQYF.